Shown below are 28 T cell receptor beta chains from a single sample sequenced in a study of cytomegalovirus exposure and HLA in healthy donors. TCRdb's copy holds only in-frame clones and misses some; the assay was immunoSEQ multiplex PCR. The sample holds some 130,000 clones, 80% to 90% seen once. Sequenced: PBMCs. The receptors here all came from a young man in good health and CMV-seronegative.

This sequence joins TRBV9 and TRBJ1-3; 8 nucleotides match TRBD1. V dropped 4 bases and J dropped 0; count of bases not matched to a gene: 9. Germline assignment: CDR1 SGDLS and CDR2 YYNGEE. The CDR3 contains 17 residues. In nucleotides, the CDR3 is TGTGCCAGCAGCCCAGGGGACAGGTCCTACTCTGGAAACACCATATATTTT. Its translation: CASSPGDRSYSGNTIYF.

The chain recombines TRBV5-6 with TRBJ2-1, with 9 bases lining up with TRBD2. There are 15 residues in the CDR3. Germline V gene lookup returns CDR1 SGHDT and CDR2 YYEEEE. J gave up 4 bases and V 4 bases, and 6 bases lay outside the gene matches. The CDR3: CASSERTSVYNEQFF. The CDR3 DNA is TGTGCCAGCAGCGAGCGGACTAGCGTGTACAATGAGCAGTTCTTC.

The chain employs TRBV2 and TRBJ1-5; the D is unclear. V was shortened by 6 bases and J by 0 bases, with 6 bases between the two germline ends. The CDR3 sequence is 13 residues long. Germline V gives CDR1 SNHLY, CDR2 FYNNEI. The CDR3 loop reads CASRQDSNQPQHF. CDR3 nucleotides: TGTGCCAGCAGGCAGGATAGCAATCAGCCCCAGCATTTT. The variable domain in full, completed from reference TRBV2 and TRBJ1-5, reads EPEVTQTPSHQVTQMGQEVILRCVPISNHLYFYWYRQILGQKVEFLVSFYNNEISEKSEIFDDQFSVERPDGSNFTLKIRSTKLEDSAMYFCASRQDSNQPQHFGDGTRLSIL.

In DNA form, the CDR3 reads TGTGCTTCGGGGGGGCAAACAGATACGCAGTATTTT. Translating gives CASGGQTDTQYF. J is TRBJ2-3 and V is TRBV25-1, with 8 bases that match TRBD2. In germline, CDR1 is MGHDK, CDR2 SYGVNS. CDR3 length equals 12 residues.

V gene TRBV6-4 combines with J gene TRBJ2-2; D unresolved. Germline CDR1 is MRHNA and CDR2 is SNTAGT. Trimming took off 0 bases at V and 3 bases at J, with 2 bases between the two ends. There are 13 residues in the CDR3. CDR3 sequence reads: CASSDSDTGELFF. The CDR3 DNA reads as TGTGCCAGCAGTGACTCCGACACCGGGGAGCTGTTTTTT.

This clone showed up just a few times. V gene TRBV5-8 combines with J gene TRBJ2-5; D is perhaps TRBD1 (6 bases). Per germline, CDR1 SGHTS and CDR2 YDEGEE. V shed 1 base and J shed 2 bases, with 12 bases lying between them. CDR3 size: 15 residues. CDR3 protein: CASSLWGHGQETQYF. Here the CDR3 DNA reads TGTGCCAGCAGCTTGTGGGGACACGGACAAGAGACCCAGTACTTC.

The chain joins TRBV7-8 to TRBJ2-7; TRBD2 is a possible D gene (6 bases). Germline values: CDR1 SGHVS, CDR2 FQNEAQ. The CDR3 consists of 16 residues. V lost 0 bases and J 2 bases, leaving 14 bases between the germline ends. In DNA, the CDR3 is TGTGCCAGCAGCTTAGCGGCGGGGCCGTCGACCTACGAGCAGTACTTC. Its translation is CASSLAAGPSTYEQYF.

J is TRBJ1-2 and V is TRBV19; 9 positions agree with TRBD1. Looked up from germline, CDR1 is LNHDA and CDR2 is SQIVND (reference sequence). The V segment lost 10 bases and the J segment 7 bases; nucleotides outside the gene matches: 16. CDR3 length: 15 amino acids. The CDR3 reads CATDPGTGIYVGYTF. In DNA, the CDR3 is TGTGCCACCGACCCCGGGACAGGGATTTACGTTGGCTACACCTTC. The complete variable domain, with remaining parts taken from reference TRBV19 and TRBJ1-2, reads DGGITQSPKYLFRKEGQNVTLSCEQNLNHDAMYWYRQDPGQGLRLIYYSQIVNDFQKGDIAEGYSVSREKKESFPLTVTSAQKNPTAFYLCATDPGTGIYVGYTFGSGTRLTVV.

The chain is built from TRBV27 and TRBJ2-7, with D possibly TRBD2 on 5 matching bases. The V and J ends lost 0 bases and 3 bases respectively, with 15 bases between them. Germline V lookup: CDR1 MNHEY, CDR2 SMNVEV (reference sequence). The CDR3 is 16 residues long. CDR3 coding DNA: TGTGCCAGCAGTTTATCCCCGGACTTACTACACTACGAGCAGTACTTC. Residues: CASSLSPDLLHYEQYF.

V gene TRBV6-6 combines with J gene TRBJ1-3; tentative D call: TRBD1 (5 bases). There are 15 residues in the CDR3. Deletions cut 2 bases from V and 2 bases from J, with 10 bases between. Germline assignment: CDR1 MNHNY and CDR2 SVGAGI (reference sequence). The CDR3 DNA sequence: TGTGCCAGCAGTTACGACAGAGTTGCTGGAAACACCATATATTTT. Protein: CASSYDRVAGNTIYF.

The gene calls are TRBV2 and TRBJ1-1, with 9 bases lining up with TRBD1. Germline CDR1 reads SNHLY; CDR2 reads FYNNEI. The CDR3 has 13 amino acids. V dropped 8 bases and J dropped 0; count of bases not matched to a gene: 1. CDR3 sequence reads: CASGQGLNTEAFF. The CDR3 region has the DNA TGTGCCAGCGGACAGGGGCTGAACACTGAAGCTTTCTTT. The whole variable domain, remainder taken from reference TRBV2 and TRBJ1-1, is EPEVTQTPSHQVTQMGQEVILRCVPISNHLYFYWYRQILGQKVEFLVSFYNNEISEKSEIFDDQFSVERPDGSNFTLKIRSTKLEDSAMYFCASGQGLNTEAFFGQGTRLTVV.

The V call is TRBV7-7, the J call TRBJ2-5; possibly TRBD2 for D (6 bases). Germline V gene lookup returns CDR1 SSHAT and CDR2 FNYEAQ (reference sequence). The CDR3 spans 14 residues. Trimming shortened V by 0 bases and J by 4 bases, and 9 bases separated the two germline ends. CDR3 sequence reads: CASSLAAGRETQYF. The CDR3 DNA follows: TGTGCCAGCAGCTTAGCGGCGGGGAGAGAGACCCAGTACTTC.

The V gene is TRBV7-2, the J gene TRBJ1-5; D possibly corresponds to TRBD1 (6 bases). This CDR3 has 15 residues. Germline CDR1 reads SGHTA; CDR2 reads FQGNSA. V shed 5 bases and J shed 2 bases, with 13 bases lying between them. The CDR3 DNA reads TGTGCCAGCAGCATTAACAGGGCCGGCAATCAGCCCCAGCATTTT. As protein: CASSINRAGNQPQHF.

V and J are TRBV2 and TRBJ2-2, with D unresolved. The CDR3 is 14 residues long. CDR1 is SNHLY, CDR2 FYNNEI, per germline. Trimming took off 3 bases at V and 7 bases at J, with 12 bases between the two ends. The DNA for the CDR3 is TGTGCCAGCAGTGACCCGACAAGGAACGGGGAGCTGTTTTTT. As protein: CASSDPTRNGELFF.

CDR3 amino acids: CASSLAQEGPYEQYF. CDR3 DNA: TGTGCCAGCAGTTTGGCACAGGAGGGGCCCTACGAGCAGTACTTC. The chain couples TRBV28 to TRBJ2-7, with a weak D call TRBD2 (6 bases). The CDR3 spans 15 residues. V gave up 3 bases and J gave up 2 bases, with 14 bases separating them. CDR1 and CDR2 (germline): MDHEN, SYDVKM.

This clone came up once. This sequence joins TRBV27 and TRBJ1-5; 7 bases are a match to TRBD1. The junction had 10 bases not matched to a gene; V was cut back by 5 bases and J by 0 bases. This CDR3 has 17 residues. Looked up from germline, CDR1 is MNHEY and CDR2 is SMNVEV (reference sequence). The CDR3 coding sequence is TGTGCCAGCAGTCCGGGACAGAGACCATATAGCAATCAGCCCCAGCATTTT. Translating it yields CASSPGQRPYSNQPQHF.

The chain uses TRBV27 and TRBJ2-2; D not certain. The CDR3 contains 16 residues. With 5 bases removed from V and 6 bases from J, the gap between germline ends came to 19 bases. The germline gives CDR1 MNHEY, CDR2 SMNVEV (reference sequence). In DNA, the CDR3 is TGTGCCAGCAGTGCATTCCGGGTCCCCAGCCCCGGGGAGCTGTTTTTT. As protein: CASSAFRVPSPGELFF.

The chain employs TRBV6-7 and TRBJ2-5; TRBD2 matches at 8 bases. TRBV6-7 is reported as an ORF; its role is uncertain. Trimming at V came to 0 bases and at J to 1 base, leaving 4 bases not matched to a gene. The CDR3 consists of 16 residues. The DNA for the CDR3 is TGTGCCAGCAGTTACTCGATCACTAGCGGCCAAGAGACCCAGTACTTC. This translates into CASSYSITSGQETQYF.

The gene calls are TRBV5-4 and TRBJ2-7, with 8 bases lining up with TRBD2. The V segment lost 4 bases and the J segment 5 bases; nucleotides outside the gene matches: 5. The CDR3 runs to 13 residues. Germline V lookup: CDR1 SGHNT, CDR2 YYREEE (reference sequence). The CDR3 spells CASSRGGRDEQYF. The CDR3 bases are TGTGCCAGCAGCCGGGGGGGACGCGACGAGCAGTACTTC.

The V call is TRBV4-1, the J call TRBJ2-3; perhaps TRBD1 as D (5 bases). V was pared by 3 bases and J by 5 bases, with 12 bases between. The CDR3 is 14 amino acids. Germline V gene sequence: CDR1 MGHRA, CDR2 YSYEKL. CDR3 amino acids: CASSQVPQGDTQYF. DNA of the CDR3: TGCGCCAGCAGCCAGGTTCCCCAGGGAGATACGCAGTATTTT.

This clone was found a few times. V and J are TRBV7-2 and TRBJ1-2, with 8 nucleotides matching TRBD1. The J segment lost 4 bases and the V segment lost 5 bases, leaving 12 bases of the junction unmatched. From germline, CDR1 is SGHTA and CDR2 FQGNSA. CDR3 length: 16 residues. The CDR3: CASSVTGTGPIYGYTF. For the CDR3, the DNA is TGTGCCAGCAGCGTTACCGGGACAGGACCTATCTATGGCTACACCTTC.

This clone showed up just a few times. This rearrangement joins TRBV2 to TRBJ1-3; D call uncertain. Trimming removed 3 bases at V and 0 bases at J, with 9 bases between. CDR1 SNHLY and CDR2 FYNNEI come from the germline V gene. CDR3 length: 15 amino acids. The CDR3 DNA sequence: TGTGCCAGCAGTGACGAGCGCAACTCTGGAAACACCATATATTTT. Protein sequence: CASSDERNSGNTIYF.

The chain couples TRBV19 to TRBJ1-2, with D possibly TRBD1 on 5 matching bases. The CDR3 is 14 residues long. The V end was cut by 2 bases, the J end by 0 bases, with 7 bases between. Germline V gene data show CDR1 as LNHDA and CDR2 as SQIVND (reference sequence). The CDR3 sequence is CASSIQGANYGYTF. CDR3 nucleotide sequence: TGTGCCAGTAGTATACAGGGCGCTAACTATGGCTACACCTTC.

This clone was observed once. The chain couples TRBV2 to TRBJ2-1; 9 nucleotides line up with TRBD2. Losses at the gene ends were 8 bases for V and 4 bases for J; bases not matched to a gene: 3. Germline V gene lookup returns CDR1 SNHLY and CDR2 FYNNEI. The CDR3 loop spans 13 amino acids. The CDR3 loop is CASRGRAYNEQFF. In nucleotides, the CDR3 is TGTGCCAGCCGCGGGAGGGCGTACAATGAGCAGTTCTTC.

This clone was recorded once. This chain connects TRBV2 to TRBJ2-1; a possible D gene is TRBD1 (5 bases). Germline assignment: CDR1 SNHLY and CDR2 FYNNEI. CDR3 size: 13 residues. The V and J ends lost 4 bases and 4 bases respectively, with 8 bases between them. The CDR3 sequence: CASSGQLYNEQFF. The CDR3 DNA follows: TGTGCCAGCAGTGGACAGCTTTACAATGAGCAGTTCTTC. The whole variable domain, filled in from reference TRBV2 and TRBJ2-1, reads EPEVTQTPSHQVTQMGQEVILRCVPISNHLYFYWYRQILGQKVEFLVSFYNNEISEKSEIFDDQFSVERPDGSNFTLKIRSTKLEDSAMYFCASSGQLYNEQFFGPGTRLTVL.

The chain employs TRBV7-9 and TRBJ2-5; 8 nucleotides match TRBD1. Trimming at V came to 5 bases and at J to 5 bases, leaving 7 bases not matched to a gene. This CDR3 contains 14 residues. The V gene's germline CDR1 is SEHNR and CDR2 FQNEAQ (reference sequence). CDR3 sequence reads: CASSPQGARETQYF. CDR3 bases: TGTGCCAGCAGCCCTCAGGGGGCGCGGGAGACCCAGTACTTC.

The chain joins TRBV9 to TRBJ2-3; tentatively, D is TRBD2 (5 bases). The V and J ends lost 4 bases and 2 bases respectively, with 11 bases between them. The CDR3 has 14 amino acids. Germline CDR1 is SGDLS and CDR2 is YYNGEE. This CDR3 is CASSSGRNTDTQYF. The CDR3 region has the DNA TGTGCCAGCAGCAGCGGAAGGAACACAGATACGCAGTATTTT. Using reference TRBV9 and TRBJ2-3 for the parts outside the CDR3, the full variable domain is DSGVTQTPKHLITATGQRVTLRCSPRSGDLSVYWYQQSLDQGLQFLIQYYNGEERAKGNILERFSAQQFPDLHSELNLSSLELGDSALYFCASSSGRNTDTQYFGPGTRLTVL.

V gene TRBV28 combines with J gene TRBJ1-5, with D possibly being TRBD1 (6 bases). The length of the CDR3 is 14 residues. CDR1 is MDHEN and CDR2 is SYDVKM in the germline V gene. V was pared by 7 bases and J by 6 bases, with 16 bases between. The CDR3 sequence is CASTIAGVGQPQHF. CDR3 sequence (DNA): TGTGCCAGCACTATCGCAGGGGTTGGTCAGCCCCAGCATTTT. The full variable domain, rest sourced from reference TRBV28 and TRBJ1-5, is DVKVTQSSRYLVKRTGEKVFLECVQDMDHENMFWYRQDPGLGLRLIYFSYDVKMKEKGDIPEGYSVSREKKERFSLILESASTNQTSMYLCASTIAGVGQPQHFGDGTRLSIL.